This T cell receptor (beta chain) was retrieved from a study of T-cell memory formation after mild COVID-19. For the study at large: The study found TCR clusters largely donor specific. Notes on the study in general: Contracting CD8+ clones were enriched in EMRA, CD4+ mainly in CM and EM. Confirmation of SARS-CoV-2 specificity was lacking for second-wave clones peaking day 37.

With regard to this clonotype: What it recognizes is unknown.

Germline V lookup: CDR1 SEHNR, CDR2 FQNEAQ (reference sequence). The CDR3 has 15 amino acids. The V end lost 2 bases, the J end lost 3 bases, and 13 bases lay between the germline ends. TCRdb reanalysed the 5' RACE reads using MiXCR and keeps one entry per CDR3 protein. The sample records roughly 600,000 distinct CDR3 sequences, roughly 18% being singletons. This TCR was recovered from an adult woman who had mild COVID-19 (a few samples of this study predate the infection). Cell type and time point are not known. The J gene is TRBJ2-5, the V gene TRBV7-9; D is ambiguous. Sequenced: PBMCs or a T cell subset sorted from them (not recorded which). CDR3 amino acids: CASSLKSGMEETQYF. The CDR3, as DNA: TGTGCCAGCAGCTTAAAATCTGGTATGGAAGAGACCCAGTACTTC.